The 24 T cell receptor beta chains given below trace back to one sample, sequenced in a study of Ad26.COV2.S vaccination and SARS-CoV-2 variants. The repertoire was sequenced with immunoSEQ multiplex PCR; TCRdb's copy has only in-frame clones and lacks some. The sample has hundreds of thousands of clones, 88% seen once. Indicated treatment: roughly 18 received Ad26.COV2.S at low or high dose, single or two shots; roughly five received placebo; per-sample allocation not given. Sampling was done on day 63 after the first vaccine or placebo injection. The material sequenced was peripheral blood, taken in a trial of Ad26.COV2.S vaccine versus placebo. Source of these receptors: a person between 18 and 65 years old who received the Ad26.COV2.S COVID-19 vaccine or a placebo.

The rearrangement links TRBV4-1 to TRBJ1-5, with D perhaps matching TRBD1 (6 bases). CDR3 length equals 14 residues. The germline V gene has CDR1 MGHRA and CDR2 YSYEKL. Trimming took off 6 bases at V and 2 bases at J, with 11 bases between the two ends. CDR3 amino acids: CASSRNRGNQPQHF. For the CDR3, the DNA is TGCGCCAGCAGTCGAAACAGGGGCAATCAGCCCCAGCATTTT.

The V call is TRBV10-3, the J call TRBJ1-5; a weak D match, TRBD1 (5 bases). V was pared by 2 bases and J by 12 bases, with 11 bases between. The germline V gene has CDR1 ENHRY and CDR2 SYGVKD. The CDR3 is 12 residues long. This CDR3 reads CAISEQVGHQHF. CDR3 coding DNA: TGTGCCATCAGTGAGCAGGTGGGGCACCAGCATTTT.

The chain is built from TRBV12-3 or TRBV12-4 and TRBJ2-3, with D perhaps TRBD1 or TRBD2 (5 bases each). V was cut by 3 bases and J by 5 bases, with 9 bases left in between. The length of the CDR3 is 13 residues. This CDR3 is CASSLMRGDTQYF. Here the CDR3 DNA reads TGTGCCAGCAGTTTGATGAGGGGAGATACGCAGTATTTT.

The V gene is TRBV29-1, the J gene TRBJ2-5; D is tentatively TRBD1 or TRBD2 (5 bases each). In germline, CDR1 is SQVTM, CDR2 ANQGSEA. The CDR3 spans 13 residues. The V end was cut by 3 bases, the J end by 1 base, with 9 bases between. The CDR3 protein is CSVDRGVQETQYF. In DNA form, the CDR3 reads TGCAGCGTTGATCGAGGGGTCCAAGAGACCCAGTACTTC.

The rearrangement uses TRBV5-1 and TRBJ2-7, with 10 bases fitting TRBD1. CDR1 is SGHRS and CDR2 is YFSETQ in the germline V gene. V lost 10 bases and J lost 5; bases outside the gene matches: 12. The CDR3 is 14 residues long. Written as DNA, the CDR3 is TGCGCCGGGGCCAGGGACAGGGGATCCGACGAGCAGTACTTC. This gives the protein CAGARDRGSDEQYF.

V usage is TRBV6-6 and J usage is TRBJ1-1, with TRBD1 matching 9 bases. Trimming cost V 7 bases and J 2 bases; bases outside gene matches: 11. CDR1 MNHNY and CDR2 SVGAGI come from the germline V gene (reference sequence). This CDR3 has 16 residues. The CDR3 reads CASKRPGQGPNTEAFF. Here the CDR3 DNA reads TGTGCCAGCAAGCGCCCGGGACAGGGACCCAACACTGAAGCTTTCTTT.

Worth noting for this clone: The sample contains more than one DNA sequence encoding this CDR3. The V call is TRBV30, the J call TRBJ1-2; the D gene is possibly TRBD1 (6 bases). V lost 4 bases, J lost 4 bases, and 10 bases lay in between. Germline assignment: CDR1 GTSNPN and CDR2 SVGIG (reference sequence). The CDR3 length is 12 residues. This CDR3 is CAWTPRGYGYTF. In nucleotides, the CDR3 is TGTGCCTGGACTCCCAGGGGCTATGGCTACACCTTC. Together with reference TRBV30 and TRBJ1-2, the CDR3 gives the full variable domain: SQTIHQWPATLVQPVGSPLSLECTVEGTSNPNLYWYRQAAGRGLQLLFYSVGIGQISSEVPQNLSASRPQDRQFILSSKKLLLSDSGFYLCAWTPRGYGYTFGSGTRLTVV.

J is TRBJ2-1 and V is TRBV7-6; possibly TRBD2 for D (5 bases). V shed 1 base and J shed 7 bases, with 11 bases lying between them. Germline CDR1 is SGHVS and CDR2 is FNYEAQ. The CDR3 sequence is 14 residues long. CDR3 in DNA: TGTGCCAGCAGCTTAGTCGGGATCGGGAATGAGCAGTTCTTC. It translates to CASSLVGIGNEQFF.

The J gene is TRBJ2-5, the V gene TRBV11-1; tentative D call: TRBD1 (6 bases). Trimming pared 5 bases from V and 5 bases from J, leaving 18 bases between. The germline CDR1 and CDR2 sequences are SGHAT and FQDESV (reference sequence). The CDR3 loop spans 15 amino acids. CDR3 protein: CASSPSGITGETQYF. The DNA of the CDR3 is TGTGCCAGCAGCCCGTCGGGCATTACAGGGGAGACCCAGTACTTC.

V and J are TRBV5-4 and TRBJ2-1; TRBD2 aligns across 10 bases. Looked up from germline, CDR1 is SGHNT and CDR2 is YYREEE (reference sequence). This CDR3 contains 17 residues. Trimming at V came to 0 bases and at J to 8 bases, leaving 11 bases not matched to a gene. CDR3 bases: TGTGCCAGCAGCTTGGCCCTACTAGCGGGGCCCCTCCATGAGCAGTTCTTC. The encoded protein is CASSLALLAGPLHEQFF.

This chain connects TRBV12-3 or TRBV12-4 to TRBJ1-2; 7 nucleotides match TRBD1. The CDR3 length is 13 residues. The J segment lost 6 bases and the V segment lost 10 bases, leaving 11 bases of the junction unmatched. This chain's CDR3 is CATRTGLGDGYTF. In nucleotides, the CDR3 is TGTGCCACCAGGACAGGTCTCGGGGATGGCTACACCTTC.

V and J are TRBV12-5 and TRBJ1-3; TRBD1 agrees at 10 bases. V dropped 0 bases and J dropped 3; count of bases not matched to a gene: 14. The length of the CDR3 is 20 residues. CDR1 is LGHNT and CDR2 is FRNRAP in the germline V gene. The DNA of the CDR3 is TGTGCTAGTGGTTTGGTACTCGGACAGGGGGACCCTTTGGGTGGAAACACCATATATTTT. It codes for CASGLVLGQGDPLGGNTIYF.

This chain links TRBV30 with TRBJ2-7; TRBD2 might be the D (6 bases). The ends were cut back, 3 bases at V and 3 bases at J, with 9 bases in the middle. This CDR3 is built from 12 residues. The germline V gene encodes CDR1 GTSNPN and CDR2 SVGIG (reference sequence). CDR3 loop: CAWSQGLYEQYF. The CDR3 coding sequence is TGTGCCTGGAGCCAGGGACTCTACGAGCAGTACTTC.

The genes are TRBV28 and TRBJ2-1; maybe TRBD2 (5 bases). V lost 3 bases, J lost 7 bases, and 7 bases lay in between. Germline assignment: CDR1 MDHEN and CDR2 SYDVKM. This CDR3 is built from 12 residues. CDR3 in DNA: TGTGCCAGCAGTTTGGAGGTTAATGAGCAGTTCTTC. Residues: CASSLEVNEQFF.

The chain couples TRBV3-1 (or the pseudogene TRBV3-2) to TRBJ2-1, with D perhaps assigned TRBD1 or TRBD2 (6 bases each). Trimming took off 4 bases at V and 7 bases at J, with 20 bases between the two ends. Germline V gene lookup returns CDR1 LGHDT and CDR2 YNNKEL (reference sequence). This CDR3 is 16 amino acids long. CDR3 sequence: CASSLVGGRAWNEQFF. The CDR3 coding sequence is TGTGCCAGCAGCCTAGTCGGGGGCCGTGCATGGAATGAGCAGTTCTTC.

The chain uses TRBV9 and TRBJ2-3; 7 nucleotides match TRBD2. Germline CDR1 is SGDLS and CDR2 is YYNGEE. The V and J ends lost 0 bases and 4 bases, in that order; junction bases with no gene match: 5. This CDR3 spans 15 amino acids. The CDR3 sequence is CASSVEGGSPDTQYF. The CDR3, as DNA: TGTGCCAGCAGCGTAGAGGGCGGGAGCCCAGATACGCAGTATTTT.

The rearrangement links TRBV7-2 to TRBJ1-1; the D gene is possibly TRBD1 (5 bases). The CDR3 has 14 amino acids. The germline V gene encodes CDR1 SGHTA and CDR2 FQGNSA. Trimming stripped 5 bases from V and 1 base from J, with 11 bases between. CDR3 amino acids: CASSIDRSNTEAFF. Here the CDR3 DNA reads TGTGCCAGCAGCATAGACAGATCGAACACTGAAGCTTTCTTT.

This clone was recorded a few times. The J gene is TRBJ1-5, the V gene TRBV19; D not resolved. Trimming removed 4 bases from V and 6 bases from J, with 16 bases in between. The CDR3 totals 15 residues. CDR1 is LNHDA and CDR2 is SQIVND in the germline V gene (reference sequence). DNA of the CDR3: TGTGCCAGTAGTAGCACAGAGTCTTTGAGTCAGCCCCAGCATTTT. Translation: CASSSTESLSQPQHF. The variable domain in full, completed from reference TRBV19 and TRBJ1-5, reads DGGITQSPKYLFRKEGQNVTLSCEQNLNHDAMYWYRQDPGQGLRLIYYSQIVNDFQKGDIAEGYSVSREKKESFPLTVTSAQKNPTAFYLCASSSTESLSQPQHFGDGTRLSIL.

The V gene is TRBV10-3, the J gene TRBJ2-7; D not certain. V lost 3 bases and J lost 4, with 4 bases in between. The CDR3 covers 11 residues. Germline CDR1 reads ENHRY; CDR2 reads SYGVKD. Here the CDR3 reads CAISDAYEQYF. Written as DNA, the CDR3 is TGTGCCATCAGTGATGCTTACGAGCAGTACTTC.

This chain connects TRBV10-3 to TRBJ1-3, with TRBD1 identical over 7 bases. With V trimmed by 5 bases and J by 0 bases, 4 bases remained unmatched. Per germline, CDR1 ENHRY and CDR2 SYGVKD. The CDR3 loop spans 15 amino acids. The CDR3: CAISITGDSGNTIYF. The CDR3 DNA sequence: TGTGCCATCAGTATAACAGGGGACTCTGGAAACACCATATATTTT.

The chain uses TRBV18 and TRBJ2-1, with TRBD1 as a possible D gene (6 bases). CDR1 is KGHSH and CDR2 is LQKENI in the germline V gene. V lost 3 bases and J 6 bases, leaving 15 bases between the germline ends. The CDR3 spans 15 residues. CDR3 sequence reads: CASSPQPQQGNEQFF. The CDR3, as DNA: TGTGCCAGCTCACCGCAACCTCAACAGGGCAATGAGCAGTTCTTC.

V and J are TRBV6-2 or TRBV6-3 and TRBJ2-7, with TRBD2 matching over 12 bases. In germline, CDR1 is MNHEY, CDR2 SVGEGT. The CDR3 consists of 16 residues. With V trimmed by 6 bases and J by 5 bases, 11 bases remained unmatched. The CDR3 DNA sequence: TGTGCCAGCAGCCAGCTTCAGACTAGCGGGAGCAACGAGCAGTACTTC. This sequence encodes CASSQLQTSGSNEQYF.

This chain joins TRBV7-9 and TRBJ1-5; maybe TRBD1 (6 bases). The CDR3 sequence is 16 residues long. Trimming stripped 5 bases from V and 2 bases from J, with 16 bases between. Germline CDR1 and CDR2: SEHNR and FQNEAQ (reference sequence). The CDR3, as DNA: TGTGCCAGCAGCCCCCTCCCAGGGGAGGGCAATCAGCCCCAGCATTTT. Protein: CASSPLPGEGNQPQHF.

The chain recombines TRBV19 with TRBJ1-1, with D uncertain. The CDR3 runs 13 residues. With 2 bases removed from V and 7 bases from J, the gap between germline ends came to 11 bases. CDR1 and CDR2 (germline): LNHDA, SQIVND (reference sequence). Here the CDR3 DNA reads TGTGCCAGTAGTATAAAGTCAGGAGGTGAAGCTTTCTTT. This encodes CASSIKSGGEAFF.